This T cell receptor (beta chain) stems from a study of T cells after yellow fever vaccination. Across the study: Low-cell-number fractions underwent preparation using SMART-Seq v4 Ultra Low Input.

Template-switching 5'RACE yielded the TCR cDNA; a universal primer site and UMIs were added in the process. Each CDR3 protein gets one entry after TCRdb re-called the 5' RACE reads with MiXCR. This table has 250,000 or so distinct CDR3 sequences, roughly 4% appearing once. Study findings and constraints: Peaking faster, on day 5 versus 15, the secondary response was nonetheless weaker. Subsequent to the booster, the majority of primary-vaccination clones reappeared (96% CD4, 70% to 90% CD8).

The CDR3 is 17 residues long. In germline, CDR1 is SGHTA, CDR2 FQGNSA. V lost 0 bases, J lost 0 bases, and 9 bases lay in between. This clonotype was recorded many times. Its antigen is currently unknown. The V call is TRBV7-2, the J call TRBJ1-6; D is uncertain. This receptor was identified in a man aged 18 to 29 who received the YFV17D yellow fever vaccine. The input for sequencing was PBMCs, taken 15 days after the yellow fever booster vaccination. Written as DNA, the CDR3 is TGTGCCAGCAGCTTAGCGTCGGGAAGCTCCTATAATTCACCCCTCCACTTT. It is translated as CASSLASGSSYNSPLHF.